The 22 T cell receptor beta chains below all came from one sample that was sequenced in a study of human T cells and chemical hapten exposure. TCRdb fed the RACE reads into MiXCR, producing one record per CDR3 protein. The repertoire holds about 84,000 distinct CDR3 sequences, with roughly 10% as singletons. This sample's time point: patch test 2, 6 weeks after DPC sensitization. Regarding treatment: therapeutic diphenylcyclopropenone sensitization with weekly scalp DPC. The source was whole blood, collected in connection with sensitization to the hapten diphenylcyclopropenone (DPC). The receptors originated from a woman in her thirties with alopecia areata. Some clones in this sample may be carry-over from other donors' samples.

This clonotype was counted at least ten times. The genes are TRBV20-1 and TRBJ2-5, with D perhaps TRBD2 (6 bases). The V gene's germline CDR1 is DFQATT and CDR2 SNEGSKA (reference sequence). Trimming removed 8 bases from V and 4 bases from J, with 14 bases in between. The CDR3 extends over 12 amino acids. The CDR3 sequence: CSTTGVGETQYF. The DNA for the CDR3 is TGCAGTACCACGGGAGTCGGAGAGACCCAGTACTTC.

This clonotype occurred many times. The CDR3 loop is CASSLVRVSTGELFF. The DNA for the CDR3 is TGTGCCAGCAGCTTAGTCCGCGTCAGCACCGGGGAGCTGTTTTTT. The rearrangement links TRBV11-2 to TRBJ2-2; D gene unclear. This CDR3 region has 15 residues. Germline-derived CDR1 and CDR2 are SGHAT and FQNNGV. V gave up 1 base and J gave up 4 bases, with 10 bases separating them. The full variable domain, with the rest looked up from reference TRBV11-2 and TRBJ2-2, is EAGVAQSPRYKIIEKRQSVAFWCNPISGHATLYWYQQILGQGPKLLIQFQNNGVVDDSQLPKDRFSAERLKGVDSTLKIQPAKLEDSAVYLCASSLVRVSTGELFFGEGSRLTVL.

Many counts were recorded for this clonotype. V usage is TRBV3-1 and J usage is TRBJ2-6; D ambiguous. V was shortened by 0 bases and J by 1 base, with 4 bases between the two germline ends. CDR3 length equals 15 residues. CDR1 and CDR2 from the germline V gene are LGHDT and YNNKEL (reference sequence). The CDR3 reads CASSQEPSGANVLTF. The CDR3 nucleotides are TGTGCCAGCAGCCAAGAGCCTTCTGGGGCCAACGTCCTGACTTTC.

The J gene is TRBJ2-7, the V gene TRBV28; 8 bases agree with TRBD1. V dropped 2 bases and J dropped 3; count of bases not matched to a gene: 3. Looked up from germline, CDR1 is MDHEN and CDR2 is SYDVKM. The CDR3 sequence is 14 residues long. The CDR3 loop is CASSLPGTGYEQYF. The CDR3 DNA sequence: TGTGCCAGCAGTTTACCCGGGACAGGCTACGAGCAGTACTTC.

Ten or more counts support this clonotype. The V gene is TRBV19, the J gene TRBJ2-3; TRBD2 is a possible D gene (6 bases). Germline CDR1 and CDR2: LNHDA and SQIVND (reference sequence). Trimming stripped 3 bases from V and 4 bases from J, with 11 bases between. The CDR3 spans 14 residues. The CDR3 protein is CASSMPLAPDTQYF. The CDR3 coding sequence is TGTGCCAGTAGTATGCCCCTAGCGCCAGATACGCAGTATTTT.

This clonotype was seen a handful of times. The V gene is TRBV27, the J gene TRBJ2-1; TRBD2 matches 12 bases. CDR3 size: 15 residues. The junction had 14 bases not matched to a gene; V was cut back by 4 bases and J by 16 bases. Germline CDR1 MNHEY, CDR2 SMNVEV (reference sequence). CDR3 nucleotide sequence: TGTGCCAGCAGTTCCCTAGCGGGAGGGGCCTCCGCCCGTTTCTTC. Its protein product is CASSSLAGGASARFF.

This chain links TRBV29-1 with TRBJ2-1, with 9 bases that match TRBD2. The CDR3 has 13 amino acids. The junction had 2 bases not matched to a gene; V was cut back by 5 bases and J by 3 bases. Germline V CDR1 and CDR2: SQVTM, ANQGSEA. CDR3 sequence (DNA): TGCAGCGTTAGCGGGGGGATCTACAATGAGCAGTTCTTC. It encodes CSVSGGIYNEQFF.

This clonotype was detected a few times. The chain recombines TRBV6-2 or TRBV6-3 with TRBJ2-2, with TRBD2 identical over 7 bases. Germline V gene sequence: CDR1 MNHEY, CDR2 SVGEGT. The CDR3 loop spans 17 amino acids. J gave up 3 bases and V 5 bases, and 12 bases lay outside the gene matches. CDR3 bases: TGTGCCAGCAGTCCCACCCCTAGCGGAAGTCACACCGGGGAGCTGTTTTTT. Protein: CASSPTPSGSHTGELFF.

This clonotype was recorded at least ten times. J is TRBJ2-1 and V is TRBV20-1; 9 bases align to TRBD1. The CDR3 totals 14 residues. Germline V CDR1 and CDR2: DFQATT, SNEGSKA (reference sequence). Trimming removed 6 bases from V and 9 bases from J; junction bases left unmatched: 12. CDR3 protein: CSATGTGIFGEQFF. Written as DNA, the CDR3 is TGCAGTGCAACCGGGACAGGGATATTCGGTGAGCAGTTCTTC.

This clonotype appeared a few times. The chain uses TRBV7-8 and TRBJ1-5; no firm D call. CDR3 length: 19 residues. CDR1 is SGHVS and CDR2 is FQNEAQ in the germline V gene. Between the trimmed V and J ends, which lost 1 base and 2 bases, there was a span of 21 bases. CDR3 in DNA: TGTGCCAGCAGCTTAGGTAGGGAATTTGGGGATTTAGGCAATCAGCCCCAGCATTTT. This codes for CASSLGREFGDLGNQPQHF.

The chain links TRBV6-6 to TRBJ1-6; D is unresolved. The length of the CDR3 is 15 residues. Germline assignment: CDR1 MNHNY and CDR2 SVGAGI (reference sequence). Trimming took off 2 bases at V and 4 bases at J, with 9 bases between the two ends. CDR3 sequence reads: CASSYRGGYNSPLHF. Here the CDR3 DNA reads TGTGCCAGCAGTTACAGAGGTGGTTATAATTCACCCCTCCACTTT.

The chain is built from TRBV19 and TRBJ2-1, with a weak D call TRBD2 (5 bases). The CDR3 runs to 15 residues. CDR1 and CDR2 (germline): LNHDA, SQIVND (reference sequence). V shed 5 bases and J shed 3 bases, with 14 bases lying between them. The CDR3 DNA sequence: TGTGCCAGTAGTCCGAGGGTTAATCTCTACAATGAGCAGTTCTTC. The encoded protein is CASSPRVNLYNEQFF.

This clonotype showed up many times. The chain employs TRBV5-1 and TRBJ1-1, with D maybe TRBD1 (5 bases). This CDR3 spans 14 amino acids. V lost 0 bases and J 5 bases, leaving 11 bases between the germline ends. Germline V gives CDR1 SGHRS, CDR2 YFSETQ. CDR3 in amino acids: CASSLAGKETEAFF. DNA of the CDR3: TGCGCCAGCAGCTTGGCAGGGAAAGAGACTGAAGCTTTCTTT.

The chain employs TRBV28 and TRBJ2-7; 7 positions match TRBD1. CDR1 is MDHEN, CDR2 SYDVKM, per germline. J gave up 3 bases and V 4 bases, and 12 bases lay outside the gene matches. This CDR3 spans 16 amino acids. The CDR3 reads CASSSALSDRFYEQYF. CDR3 nucleotides: TGTGCCAGCAGTTCAGCCCTATCGGACAGGTTCTACGAGCAGTACTTC.

This clonotype was counted many times. V gene TRBV7-2 combines with J gene TRBJ2-3; D is undetermined. The CDR3 covers 14 residues. Germline loops: CDR1 SGHTA, CDR2 FQGNSA. Trimming took off 4 bases at V and 3 bases at J, with 11 bases between the two ends. The CDR3: CASSYFLGTDTQYF. The CDR3 DNA follows: TGTGCCAGCAGCTATTTTTTGGGAACAGATACGCAGTATTTT. Drawing the rest from reference TRBV7-2 and TRBJ2-3, the complete variable domain is GAGVSQSPSNKVTEKGKDVELRCDPISGHTALYWYRQSLGQGLEFLIYFQGNSAPDKSGLPSDRFSAERTGGSVSTLTIQRTQQEDSAVYLCASSYFLGTDTQYFGPGTRLTVL.

Points on this clonotype: A much more abundant neighbour one base away suggests this may be a read error. This chain uses TRBV12-3 or TRBV12-4 with TRBJ2-3; maybe TRBD1 (6 bases). CDR3 length: 15 residues. This CDR3 reads CTSSRGQGSPDTQYF. The CDR3 DNA reads as TGTACCAGCAGCCGAGGTCAGGGGAGCCCAGATACGCAGTATTTT.

The table lists this clonotype with many counts. The V call is TRBV27, the J call TRBJ1-2, with 9 bases lining up with TRBD1. The CDR3 is 15 residues long. In germline, CDR1 is MNHEY, CDR2 SMNVEV (reference sequence). The trim removed 6 bases at V and 2 bases at J, leaving 7 bases unmatched. CDR3 nucleotides: TGTGCCAGCAGCTCCCTGGACAGGGGCAACTATGGCTACACCTTC. This codes for CASSSLDRGNYGYTF.

The chain joins TRBV6-2 or TRBV6-3 to TRBJ1-6; perhaps TRBD1 as D (6 bases). The CDR3 sequence is 14 residues long. CDR1 and CDR2 (germline): MNHEY, SVGEGT. V gave up 7 bases and J gave up 10 bases, with 17 bases separating them. CDR3 sequence (DNA): TGTGCCAGCACCCTACCACAGGGCCGATCACCCCTCCACTTT. This gives the protein CASTLPQGRSPLHF.

The sample holds many counts of this clonotype. The rearrangement uses TRBV19 and TRBJ1-4; D is unclear. CDR1 LNHDA and CDR2 SQIVND come from the germline V gene (reference sequence). The CDR3 runs to 15 residues. V dropped 4 bases and J dropped 4 bases, with 13 bases sitting between them. The CDR3 DNA reads as TGTGCCAGTAGTAAAGCCTCTCACCATAATGAAAAACTGTTTTTT. It is translated as CASSKASHHNEKLFF.

This clonotype turned up a few times. The chain links TRBV29-1 to TRBJ2-3, with D perhaps being TRBD1 or TRBD2 (5 bases each). The ends were cut back, 8 bases at V and 1 base at J, with 19 bases in the middle. CDR1 is SQVTM and CDR2 is ANQGSEA in the germline V gene. CDR3 size: 15 residues. For the CDR3, the DNA is TGCAGCTCCATTACCCGGGACCGAGGCACAGATACGCAGTATTTT. Encoded protein: CSSITRDRGTDTQYF.

This clonotype was counted ten times or more. This rearrangement joins TRBV4-2 to TRBJ2-1, with 8 bases aligning to TRBD1. Germline values: CDR1 LGHNA, CDR2 YNFKEQ. The CDR3 contains 15 residues. Trimming cost V 4 bases and J 5 bases; bases outside gene matches: 7. As DNA, the CDR3 is TGTGCCAGCAGCCGGACAGGGTCGGGAGACAATGAGCAGTTCTTC. This gives the protein CASSRTGSGDNEQFF.

This clonotype was counted at least ten times. The V and J genes are TRBV12-3 or TRBV12-4 and TRBJ1-1, with D unresolved. The CDR3 length is 14 residues. Trimming cost V 3 bases and J 1 base, with 9 bases left between them. This CDR3 is CASSLWRKNTEAFF. The CDR3 DNA reads TGTGCCAGCAGTTTGTGGCGGAAGAACACTGAAGCTTTCTTT.